This TCR beta chain is drawn from a study of human T cells and chemical hapten exposure. One entry per CDR3 protein, called by TCRdb with MiXCR from the RACE reads. The sample lists about 110,000 distinct CDR3 sequences; less than 10% were seen once. This CDR3 spans 11 amino acids. The V gene lost 3 bases and the J gene lost 4 bases, with 1 base spanning the gap. CDR1 is SGHDN, CDR2 FVKESK, per germline. The sample holds many counts of this clonotype. The sample's time point: patch test 2, 6 weeks after DPC sensitization. The treatment denotes: therapeutic diphenylcyclopropenone sensitization with weekly scalp DPC.

The material sequenced was whole blood, taken in connection with sensitization to the hapten diphenylcyclopropenone (DPC). V and J are TRBV14 and TRBJ2-1; the D is unclear. This sequence was found in a woman in her forties with alopecia areata. Some clones in this sample may be carry-over from other donors' samples. The CDR3: CASSQYNEQFF. The CDR3 region has the DNA TGTGCCAGCAGCCAGTACAATGAGCAGTTCTTC.